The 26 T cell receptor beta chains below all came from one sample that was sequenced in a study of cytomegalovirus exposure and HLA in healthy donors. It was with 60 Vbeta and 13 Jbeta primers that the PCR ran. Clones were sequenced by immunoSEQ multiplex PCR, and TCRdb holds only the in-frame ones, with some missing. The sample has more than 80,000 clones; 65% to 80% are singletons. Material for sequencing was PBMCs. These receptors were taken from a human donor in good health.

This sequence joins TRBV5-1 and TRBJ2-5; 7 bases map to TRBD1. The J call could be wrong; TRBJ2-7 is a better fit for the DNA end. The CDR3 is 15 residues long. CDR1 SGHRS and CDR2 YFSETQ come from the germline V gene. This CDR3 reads CASSFMTGYSYEQYF. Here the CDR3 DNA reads TGCGCCAGCAGCTTTATGACAGGGTACTCCTACGAGCAGTACTTC.

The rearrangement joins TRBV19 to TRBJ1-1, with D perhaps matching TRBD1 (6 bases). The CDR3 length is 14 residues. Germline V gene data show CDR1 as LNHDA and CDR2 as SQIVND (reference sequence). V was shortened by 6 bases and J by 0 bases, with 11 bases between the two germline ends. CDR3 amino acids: CASRGHKLNTEAFF. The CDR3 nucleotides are TGTGCCAGTAGGGGACACAAGTTGAACACTGAAGCTTTCTTT.

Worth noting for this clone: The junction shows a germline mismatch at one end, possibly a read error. CDR3 bases: TGTTCCAGCAGCCTAGAGAGGGACTTGAGCACAGATACGCAGTATTTT. Translated: CSSSLERDLSTDTQYF. The chain uses TRBV7-9 and TRBJ2-3, with D perhaps matching TRBD2 (6 bases). Germline V gives CDR1 SEHNR, CDR2 FQNEAQ (reference sequence). This CDR3 is 16 amino acids long.

CDR3 sequence: CAISPGGRTEAFF. The CDR3 DNA is TGTGCCATCTCACCAGGGGGCAGGACTGAAGCTTTCTTT. V and J are TRBV10-3 and TRBJ1-1; 8 positions agree with TRBD1. Germline V gene sequence: CDR1 ENHRY, CDR2 SYGVKD. CDR3 length: 13 residues. Germline trimming cut 8 bases from V and 5 bases from J; bases unmatched to any gene: 7.

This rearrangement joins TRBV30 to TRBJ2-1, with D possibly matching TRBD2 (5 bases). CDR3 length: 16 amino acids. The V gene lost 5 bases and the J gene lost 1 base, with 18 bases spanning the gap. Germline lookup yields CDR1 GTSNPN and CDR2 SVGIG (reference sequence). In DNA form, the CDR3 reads TGTGCCTGGGGCCCTGATGTCGGGGTATCCTACAATGAGCAGTTCTTC. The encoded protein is CAWGPDVGVSYNEQFF.

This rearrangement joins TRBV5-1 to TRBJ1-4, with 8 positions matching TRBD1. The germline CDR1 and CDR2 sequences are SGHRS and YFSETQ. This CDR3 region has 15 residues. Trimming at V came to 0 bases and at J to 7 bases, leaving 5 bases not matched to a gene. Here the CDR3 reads CASSLATGAGEKLFF. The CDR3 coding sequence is TGCGCCAGCAGCTTGGCGACAGGGGCGGGTGAAAAACTGTTTTTT.

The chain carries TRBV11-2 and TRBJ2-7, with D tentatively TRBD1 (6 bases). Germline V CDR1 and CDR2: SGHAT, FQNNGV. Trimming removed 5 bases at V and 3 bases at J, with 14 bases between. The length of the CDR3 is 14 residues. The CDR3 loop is CASSILGGFYEQYF. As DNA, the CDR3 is TGTGCCAGCAGCATATTAGGGGGATTCTACGAGCAGTACTTC.

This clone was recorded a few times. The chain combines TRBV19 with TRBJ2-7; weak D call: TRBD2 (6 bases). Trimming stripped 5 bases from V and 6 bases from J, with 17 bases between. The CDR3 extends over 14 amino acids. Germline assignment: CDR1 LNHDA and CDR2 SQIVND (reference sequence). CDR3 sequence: CASSLRQGLGEQYF. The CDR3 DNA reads TGTGCCAGTAGTCTGAGGCAGGGACTTGGCGAGCAGTACTTC.

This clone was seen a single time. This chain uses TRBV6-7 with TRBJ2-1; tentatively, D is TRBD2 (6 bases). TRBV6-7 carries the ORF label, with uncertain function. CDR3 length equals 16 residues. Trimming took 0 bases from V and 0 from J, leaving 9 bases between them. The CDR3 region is CASSYSSGPSYNEQFF. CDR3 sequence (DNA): TGTGCCAGCAGTTACTCCAGCGGGCCCTCCTACAATGAGCAGTTCTTC.

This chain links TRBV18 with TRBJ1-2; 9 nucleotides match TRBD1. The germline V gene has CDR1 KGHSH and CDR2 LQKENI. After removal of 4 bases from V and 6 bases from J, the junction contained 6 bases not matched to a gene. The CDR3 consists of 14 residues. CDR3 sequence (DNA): TGTGCCAGCTCACGAAACAGGGGGCAGGATGGCTACACCTTC. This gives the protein CASSRNRGQDGYTF.

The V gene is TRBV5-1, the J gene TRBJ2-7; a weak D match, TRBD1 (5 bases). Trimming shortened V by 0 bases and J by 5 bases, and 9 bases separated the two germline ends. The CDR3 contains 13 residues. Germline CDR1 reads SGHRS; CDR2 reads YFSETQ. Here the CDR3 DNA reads TGCGCCAGCAGCTTGGTAGACAGTAACGAGCAGTACTTC. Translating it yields CASSLVDSNEQYF.

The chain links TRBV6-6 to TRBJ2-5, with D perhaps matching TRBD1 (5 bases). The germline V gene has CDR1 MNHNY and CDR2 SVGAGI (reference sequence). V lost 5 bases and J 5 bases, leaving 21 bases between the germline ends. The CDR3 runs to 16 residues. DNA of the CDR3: TGTGCCAGCAGTCCGCAGGGTTTGGGCCCCGGGGAGACCCAGTACTTC. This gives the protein CASSPQGLGPGETQYF.

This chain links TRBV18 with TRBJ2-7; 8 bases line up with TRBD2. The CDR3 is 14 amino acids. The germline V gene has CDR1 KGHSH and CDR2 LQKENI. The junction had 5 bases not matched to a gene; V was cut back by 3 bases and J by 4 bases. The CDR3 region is CASSPSGSMYEQYF. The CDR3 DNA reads TGTGCCAGCTCACCCAGCGGGAGCATGTACGAGCAGTACTTC.

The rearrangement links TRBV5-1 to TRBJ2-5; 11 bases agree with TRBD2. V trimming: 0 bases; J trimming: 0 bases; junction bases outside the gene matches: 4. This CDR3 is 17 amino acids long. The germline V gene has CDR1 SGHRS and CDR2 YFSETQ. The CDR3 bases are TGCGCCAGCAGCTTGGGACTAGCGGGGAGCAACCAAGAGACCCAGTACTTC. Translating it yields CASSLGLAGSNQETQYF.

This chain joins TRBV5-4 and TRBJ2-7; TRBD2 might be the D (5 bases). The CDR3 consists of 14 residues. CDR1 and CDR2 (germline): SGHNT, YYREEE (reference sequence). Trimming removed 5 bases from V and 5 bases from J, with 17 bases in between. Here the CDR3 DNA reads TGTGCCAGCAGGGGTGAACTTAGGGAGAACGAGCAGTACTTC. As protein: CASRGELRENEQYF. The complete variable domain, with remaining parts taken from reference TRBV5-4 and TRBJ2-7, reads ETGVTQSPTHLIKTRGQQVTLRCSSQSGHNTVSWYQQALGQGPQFIFQYYREEENGRGNFPPRFSGLQFPNYSSELNVNALELDDSALYLCASRGELRENEQYFGPGTRLTVT.

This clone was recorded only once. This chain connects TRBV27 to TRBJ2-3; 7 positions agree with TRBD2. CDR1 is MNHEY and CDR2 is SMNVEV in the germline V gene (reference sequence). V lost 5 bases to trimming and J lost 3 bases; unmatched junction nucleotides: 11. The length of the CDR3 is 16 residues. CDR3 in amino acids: CASSVLASGLTDTQYF. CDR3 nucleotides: TGTGCCAGCAGTGTACTAGCGTCAGGATTAACAGATACGCAGTATTTT.

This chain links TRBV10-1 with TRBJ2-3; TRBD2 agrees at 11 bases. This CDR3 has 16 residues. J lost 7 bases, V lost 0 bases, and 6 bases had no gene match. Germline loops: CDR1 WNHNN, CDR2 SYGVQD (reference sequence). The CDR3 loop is CASSESVAGGPNTQYF. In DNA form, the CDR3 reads TGCGCCAGCAGTGAGTCAGTAGCGGGAGGGCCGAATACGCAGTATTTT.

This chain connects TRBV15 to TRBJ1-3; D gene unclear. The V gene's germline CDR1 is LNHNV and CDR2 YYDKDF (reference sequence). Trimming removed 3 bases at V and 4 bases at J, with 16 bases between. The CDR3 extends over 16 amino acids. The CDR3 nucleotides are TGTGCCACCAGCAGGGTCCGGGAAGGGCGGGGAAACACCATATATTTT. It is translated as CATSRVREGRGNTIYF.

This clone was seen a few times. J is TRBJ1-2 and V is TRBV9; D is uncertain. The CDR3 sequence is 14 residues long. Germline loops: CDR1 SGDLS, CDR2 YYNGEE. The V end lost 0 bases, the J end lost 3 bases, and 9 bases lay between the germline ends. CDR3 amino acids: CASSVGSGYYGYTF. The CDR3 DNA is TGTGCCAGCAGCGTAGGTTCCGGTTACTATGGCTACACCTTC.

The CDR3 spells CASSLGQANYGYTF. CDR3 in DNA: TGTGCCAGCAGCTTGGGACAGGCGAACTATGGCTACACCTTC. V usage is TRBV11-2 and J usage is TRBJ1-2, with TRBD1 matching 8 bases. The CDR3 runs 14 residues. Germline loops: CDR1 SGHAT, CDR2 FQNNGV. After removal of 3 bases from V and 2 bases from J, the junction contained 2 bases not matched to a gene.

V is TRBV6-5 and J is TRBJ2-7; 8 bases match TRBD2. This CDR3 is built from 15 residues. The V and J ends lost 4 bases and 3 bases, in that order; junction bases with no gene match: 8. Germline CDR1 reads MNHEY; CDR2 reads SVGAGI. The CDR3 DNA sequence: TGTGCCAGCAGTTTGAGCGGGGGCCCCCTCTACGAGCAGTACTTC. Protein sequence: CASSLSGGPLYEQYF.

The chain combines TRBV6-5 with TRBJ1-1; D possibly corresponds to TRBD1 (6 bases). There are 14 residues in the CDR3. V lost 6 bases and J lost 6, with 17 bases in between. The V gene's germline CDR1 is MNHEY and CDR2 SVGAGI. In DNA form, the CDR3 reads TGTGCCAGCAGACGGCAGGGGCCCGGTCCTGAAGCTTTCTTT. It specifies CASRRQGPGPEAFF.

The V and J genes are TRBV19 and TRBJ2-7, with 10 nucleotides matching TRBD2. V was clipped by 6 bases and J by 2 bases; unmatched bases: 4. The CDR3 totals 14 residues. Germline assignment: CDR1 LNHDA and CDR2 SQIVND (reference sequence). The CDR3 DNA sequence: TGTGCCAGTAGGGTAGCGGGAGGCACCTACGAGCAGTACTTC. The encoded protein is CASRVAGGTYEQYF.

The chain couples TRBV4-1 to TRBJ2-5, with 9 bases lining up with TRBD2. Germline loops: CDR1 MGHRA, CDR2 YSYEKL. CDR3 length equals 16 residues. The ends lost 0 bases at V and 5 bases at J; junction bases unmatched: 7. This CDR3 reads CASSQDGGRAGETQYF. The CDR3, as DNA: TGCGCCAGCAGCCAAGACGGCGGGAGGGCTGGGGAGACCCAGTACTTC.

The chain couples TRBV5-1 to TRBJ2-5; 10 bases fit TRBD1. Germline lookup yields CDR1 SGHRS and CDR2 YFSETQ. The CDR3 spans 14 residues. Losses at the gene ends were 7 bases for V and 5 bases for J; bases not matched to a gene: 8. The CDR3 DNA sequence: TGCGCCAGCTCCCGGGACAGGGGTGGGGAGACCCAGTACTTC. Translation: CASSRDRGGETQYF.

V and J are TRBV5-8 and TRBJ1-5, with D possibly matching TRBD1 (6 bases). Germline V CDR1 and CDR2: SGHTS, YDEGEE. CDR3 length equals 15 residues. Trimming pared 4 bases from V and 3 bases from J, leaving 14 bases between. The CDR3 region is CASSRLQGLNQPQHF. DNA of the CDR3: TGTGCCAGCAGCCGTTTACAGGGCCTCAATCAGCCCCAGCATTTT.